The clone carrying this TCR beta chain was detected many times. TCRdb called the 5' RACE reads again in MiXCR, with one record for every CDR3 protein. The table shows hundreds of thousands of distinct CDR3 sequences, with 15% to 20% occurring only once. CDR3 length: 14 residues. Germline V gene sequence: CDR1 SEHNR, CDR2 FQNEAQ (reference sequence). V gave up 4 bases and J gave up 6 bases, with 16 bases separating them. The sample is drawn from a study of identical twins. This sample also belongs to another study, concerning T cells expressing NK-cell markers.

The chain links TRBV7-9 to TRBJ2-7; tentative D call: TRBD1 (6 bases). The clonotype originates from a woman aged 18 to 35 in good health. The sequencing input was PBMCs. CDR3 residues: CASSWTVEGVEQYF. The CDR3 DNA follows: TGTGCCAGCAGCTGGACAGTTGAAGGGGTCGAGCAGTACTTC.